The 31 T cell receptor beta chains below all came from one sample that was sequenced in a study of response to subunit inactivated influenza vaccine. Using its own MiXCR run on the RT-PCR reads, TCRdb lists one record per CDR3 protein. The table lists more than 500,000 distinct CDR3 sequences, about 11% of them singletons. The same data also went into a second study, on T cells expressing NK-cell markers. That source notes: The TCR beta cDNA came from 5'RACE template switching with UMIs.

This specimen consisted of PBMCs from blood, obtained on the day of vaccination. Receptors originate from a man between 50 and 59 years old who received an inactivated influenza vaccine.

The rearrangement uses TRBV20-1 and TRBJ1-1; D unclear. Deletions cut 3 bases from V and 6 bases from J, with 8 bases between. Germline V gives CDR1 DFQATT, CDR2 SNEGSKA (reference sequence). This CDR3 is 11 amino acids long. This CDR3 is CSARTPPEAFF. The CDR3 nucleotides are TGCAGTGCTAGGACCCCGCCTGAAGCTTTCTTT.

This clonotype has a handful of counts. This chain uses TRBV27 with TRBJ2-7; 7 bases agree with TRBD1. CDR3 length: 14 residues. V shed 10 bases, J shed 4 bases, and the junction held 13 bases outside the gene matches. The V gene's germline CDR1 is MNHEY and CDR2 SMNVEV (reference sequence). CDR3 protein: CATQTWTGSYEQYF. The CDR3 DNA is TGTGCCACACAGACCTGGACAGGCTCTTACGAGCAGTACTTC.

This clonotype appeared a few times. This chain links TRBV10-3 with TRBJ2-2; 11 nucleotides match TRBD2. The CDR3 runs 17 residues. V was pared by 4 bases and J by 1 base, with 5 bases of the junction left unmatched. The germline gives CDR1 ENHRY, CDR2 SYGVKD. CDR3 coding DNA: TGTGCCATCAGTGCGTCTAGCGGGGGGCTGAACACCGGGGAGCTGTTTTTT. This gives the protein CAISASSGGLNTGELFF.

The genes are TRBV18 and TRBJ2-1; D is uncertain. This CDR3 comprises 14 residues. Germline CDR1 KGHSH, CDR2 LQKENI. The V end lost 5 bases, the J end lost 5 bases, and 13 bases lay between the germline ends. CDR3 sequence reads: CASSKGLGNNEQFF. In nucleotides, the CDR3 is TGTGCCAGCTCAAAGGGATTGGGTAACAATGAGCAGTTCTTC.

The chain is built from TRBV5-5 and TRBJ2-3, with D uncertain. V was trimmed by 0 bases and J by 6 bases, leaving 17 bases between them. Per germline, CDR1 SGHKS and CDR2 YYEKEE (reference sequence). The CDR3 runs 16 residues. The chain's CDR3 is CASSLGRGIGADTQYF. CDR3 sequence (DNA): TGTGCCAGCAGCTTGGGTCGCGGTATTGGCGCCGATACGCAGTATTTT.

This chain links TRBV5-6 with TRBJ2-1; D call uncertain. The length of the CDR3 is 16 residues. Germline CDR1 is SGHDT and CDR2 is YYEEEE. Deletions cut 2 bases from V and 11 bases from J, with 23 bases between. The CDR3 DNA follows: TGTGCCAGCAGCTTCAGAGCCGGCGAGACTCACCATCAGCAGTTCTTC. Protein: CASSFRAGETHHQQFF.

In its sample, this clonotype was seen a few times. The chain carries TRBV29-1 and TRBJ2-1; D is uncertain. Trimming shortened V by 4 bases and J by 7 bases, and 17 bases separated the two germline ends. The CDR3 has 14 residues. The germline V gene has CDR1 SQVTM and CDR2 ANQGSEA. The CDR3 spells CSVGYVLKDNEQFF. CDR3 in DNA: TGCAGCGTTGGGTACGTCTTGAAGGATAATGAGCAGTTCTTC.

This clonotype was picked up a small number of times. The V and J genes are TRBV21-1 and TRBJ2-2; the table assigns TRBD2, which was not confirmed against the DNA. TRBV21-1 counts as a pseudogene. The CDR3 length is 15 residues. CDR3 DNA: TGTGCCAGCAGCATTGATACGACTAGCCCCGGGGAGCTGTTTTTT. Encoded protein: CASSIDTTSPGELFF.

This clonotype was seen only a few times. This rearrangement joins TRBV9 to TRBJ2-7, with TRBD2 matching over 9 bases. Trimming at V came to 2 bases and at J to 0 bases, leaving 3 bases not matched to a gene. The V gene's germline CDR1 is SGDLS and CDR2 YYNGEE. The CDR3 contains 15 residues. The CDR3 bases are TGTGCCAGCAGCGTGGCGGGGGGGGGCTCCTACGAGCAGTACTTC. This translates into CASSVAGGGSYEQYF.

V gene TRBV20-1 combines with J gene TRBJ2-1; D is ambiguous. CDR1 and CDR2 from the germline V gene are DFQATT and SNEGSKA (reference sequence). V was clipped by 6 bases and J by 9 bases, with 15 bases between them. This CDR3 spans 12 amino acids. This CDR3 reads CSAPQSRAEQFF. The CDR3 DNA sequence: TGCAGTGCGCCTCAGAGTCGGGCTGAGCAGTTCTTC.

The rearrangement links TRBV20-1 to TRBJ2-3, with 7 bases matching TRBD2. V gave up 6 bases and J gave up 6 bases; unmatched junction bases: 15. The CDR3 is made up of 15 amino acids. The germline gives CDR1 DFQATT, CDR2 SNEGSKA (reference sequence). The DNA of the CDR3 is TGCAGTGCCAAGGGAGGGGCTAGCCTCGTGGATACGCAGTATTTT. As protein: CSAKGGASLVDTQYF.

Only a few counts were recorded for this clonotype. The chain is built from TRBV7-2 and TRBJ2-4; D unresolved. The V end was cut by 5 bases, the J end by 6 bases, with 17 bases between. In germline, CDR1 is SGHTA, CDR2 FQGNSA. The CDR3 has 15 residues. DNA of the CDR3: TGTGCCAGCAGCCCATCTCAAGGGATGGTAAACATTCAGTACTTC. The encoded protein is CASSPSQGMVNIQYF.

The chain employs TRBV6-2 or TRBV6-3 and TRBJ2-3; 7 nucleotides align to TRBD2. The V gene's germline CDR1 is MNHEY and CDR2 SVGEGT. After removal of 7 bases from V and 2 bases from J, the junction contained 9 bases not matched to a gene. The CDR3 is 15 residues long. In DNA form, the CDR3 reads TGTGCCAGCAAGATTAGCGGGCGATACACAGATACGCAGTATTTT. It yields the protein CASKISGRYTDTQYF.

A few counts support this clonotype. V gene TRBV20-1 combines with J gene TRBJ1-5; TRBD1 agrees at 7 bases. J gave up 1 base and V 5 bases, and 5 bases lay outside the gene matches. Germline values: CDR1 DFQATT, CDR2 SNEGSKA (reference sequence). The CDR3 is 14 amino acids. The CDR3 loop is CSAPRQGSNQPQHF. The CDR3 region has the DNA TGCAGTGCTCCACGACAGGGCAGCAATCAGCCCCAGCATTTT.

The chain couples TRBV12-3 or TRBV12-4 to TRBJ2-1, with 13 bases lining up with TRBD2. This CDR3 comprises 14 residues. J lost 9 bases, V lost 6 bases, and 5 bases had no gene match. The CDR3 nucleotides read TGTGCCAGCAGCAAACGACTAGCGGGAGGTGAGCAGTTCTTC. Its translation: CASSKRLAGGEQFF.

This clonotype was observed many times. The chain is built from TRBV28 and TRBJ2-3, with TRBD2 as a possible D gene (5 bases). V lost 5 bases and J 0 bases, leaving 18 bases between the germline ends. This CDR3 has 17 residues. Germline V gene data show CDR1 as MDHEN and CDR2 as SYDVKM. DNA of the CDR3: TGTGCCAGCAGTCCCTTCAAGCGGTCCGATAGCACAGATACGCAGTATTTT. This gives the protein CASSPFKRSDSTDTQYF. The full variable domain, in which reference TRBV28 and TRBJ2-3 provide the parts outside the CDR3, is DVKVTQSSRYLVKRTGEKVFLECVQDMDHENMFWYRQDPGLGLRLIYFSYDVKMKEKGDIPEGYSVSREKKERFSLILESASTNQTSMYLCASSPFKRSDSTDTQYFGPGTRLTVL.

This chain uses TRBV5-1 with TRBJ2-6; possibly TRBD1 for D (5 bases). Germline CDR1 SGHRS, CDR2 YFSETQ. Trimming stripped 4 bases from V and 4 bases from J, with 18 bases between. CDR3 length: 17 amino acids. CDR3 loop: CASSAQDGISGANVLTF. The DNA for the CDR3 is TGCGCCAGCAGCGCACAGGACGGAATCTCCGGGGCCAACGTCCTGACTTTC. Full variable domain (rest looked up from reference TRBV5-1 and TRBJ2-6): KAGVTQTPRYLIKTRGQQVTLSCSPISGHRSVSWYQQTPGQGLQFLFEYFSETQRNKGNFPGRFSGRQFSNSRSEMNVSTLELGDSALYLCASSAQDGISGANVLTFGAGSRLTVL.

This clonotype was seen more than once but under ten times. This chain connects TRBV28 to TRBJ1-1; tentatively, D is TRBD1 (6 bases). Looked up from germline, CDR1 is MDHEN and CDR2 is SYDVKM. The CDR3 runs to 14 residues. Trimming removed 3 bases from V and 4 bases from J, with 12 bases in between. CDR3 sequence (DNA): TGTGCCAGCAGTTTTCGGGGGCTTCCCACTGAAGCTTTCTTT. Protein sequence: CASSFRGLPTEAFF.

This clonotype was detected only a few times. V usage is TRBV5-6 and J usage is TRBJ2-7, with TRBD1 matching over 8 bases. Germline CDR1 is SGHDT and CDR2 is YYEEEE. J lost 2 bases, V lost 5 bases, and 3 bases had no gene match. This CDR3 spans 13 amino acids. CDR3 protein: CASRGQGPYEQYF. Written as DNA, the CDR3 is TGTGCCAGCAGAGGACAGGGCCCCTACGAGCAGTACTTC.

Concerning this clonotype itself: The junction departs from the called germline gene at one end, perhaps through a read error. J is TRBJ1-5 and V is TRBV6-1; 7 nucleotides line up with TRBD1. CDR1 is MNHNS, CDR2 SASEGT, per germline. The CDR3 loop spans 15 amino acids. CDR3 protein: CASRRYRGSDQPQHF. The CDR3 DNA sequence: TGTGCCAGCAGAAGATACAGGGGTAGCGATCAGCCCCAGCATTTT.

In its sample, this clonotype was seen a few times. The gene calls are TRBV5-1 and TRBJ2-1; D perhaps matches TRBD1 (6 bases). The CDR3 covers 14 residues. CDR1 is SGHRS, CDR2 YFSETQ, per germline. The V end lost 0 bases, the J end lost 9 bases, and 13 bases lay between the germline ends. The CDR3 loop is CASSLASQGSEQFF. In DNA form, the CDR3 reads TGCGCCAGCAGCTTGGCCTCCCAGGGGAGTGAGCAGTTCTTC.

This clonotype was counted between two and nine times. This chain joins TRBV24-1 and TRBJ2-1; 7 bases match TRBD1. CDR1 KGHDR and CDR2 SFDVKD come from the germline V gene. This CDR3 region has 11 residues. Losses at the gene ends were 9 bases for V and 9 bases for J; bases not matched to a gene: 4. CDR3: CATQGEIEQFF. DNA for the CDR3: TGTGCCACCCAGGGGGAAATTGAGCAGTTCTTC.

This clonotype was recorded at least ten times. The chain is built from TRBV27 and TRBJ2-7; 7 nucleotides align to TRBD1. Germline lookup yields CDR1 MNHEY and CDR2 SMNVEV (reference sequence). With 3 bases clipped from V and 0 bases from J, the junction kept 2 bases outside the gene matches. This CDR3 is 14 amino acids long. The CDR3 DNA reads as TGTGCCAGCAGTTTGGGACAGACCTCCTACGAGCAGTACTTC. This sequence encodes CASSLGQTSYEQYF.

This clonotype was counted ten times or more. The V call is TRBV24-1, the J call TRBJ2-1; 10 bases agree with TRBD2. The CDR3 has 14 residues. The V gene's germline CDR1 is KGHDR and CDR2 SFDVKD. Trimming cost V 10 bases and J 5 bases; bases outside gene matches: 7. This CDR3 reads CATKSGRDHNEQFF. In DNA, the CDR3 is TGTGCCACAAAGAGCGGGAGGGACCACAATGAGCAGTTCTTC.

Written as DNA, the CDR3 is TGTGCCAGCAGCGCCCACCCGGGACAGGGAGACACTGAAGCTTTCTTT. Translation gives CASSAHPGQGDTEAFF. The genes are TRBV9 and TRBJ1-1, with 9 bases that match TRBD1. V lost 3 bases, J lost 3 bases, and 9 bases stayed unmatched. Germline V gene lookup returns CDR1 SGDLS and CDR2 YYNGEE. This CDR3 spans 16 amino acids.

CDR3 loop: CAITGSHSGNTIYF. Here the CDR3 DNA reads TGTGCCATCACTGGCAGCCACTCTGGAAACACCATATATTTT. The chain couples TRBV10-3 to TRBJ1-3; no clear D. V was cut by 7 bases and J by 0 bases, with 10 bases left in between. The CDR3 is 14 amino acids. The germline V gene has CDR1 ENHRY and CDR2 SYGVKD.

V is TRBV30 and J is TRBJ2-4, with 8 bases that match TRBD1. The CDR3 sequence is 14 residues long. Germline lookup yields CDR1 GTSNPN and CDR2 SVGIG (reference sequence). The V segment lost 3 bases and the J segment 9 bases; nucleotides outside the gene matches: 10. CDR3 nucleotide sequence: TGTGCCTGGAGACCAACAGGGGGACCGGGCATTCAGTACTTC. It specifies CAWRPTGGPGIQYF. The complete variable domain, with remaining parts taken from reference TRBV30 and TRBJ2-4, reads SQTIHQWPATLVQPVGSPLSLECTVEGTSNPNLYWYRQAAGRGLQLLFYSVGIGQISSEVPQNLSASRPQDRQFILSSKKLLLSDSGFYLCAWRPTGGPGIQYFGAGTRLSVL.

This clonotype was counted at least ten times. The chain links TRBV7-2 to TRBJ1-2, with a tentative D call TRBD1 (5 bases). Trimming pared 1 base from V and 8 bases from J, leaving 8 bases between. The CDR3 is 12 residues long. Per the germline V gene, CDR1 is SGHTA and CDR2 is FQGNSA. CDR3 protein: CASSLGGGGYTF. For the CDR3, the DNA is TGTGCCAGCAGCTTAGGGGGGGGAGGCTACACCTTC.

V and J are TRBV18 and TRBJ2-7; the match to TRBD1 covers 11 bases. Unmatched junction bases numbered 4, after V lost 4 bases and J lost 2 bases. The germline V gene has CDR1 KGHSH and CDR2 LQKENI. The CDR3 length is 15 residues. CDR3 in DNA: TGTGCCAGCTCACGGGACAGGGGGGATGCCTACGAGCAGTACTTC. This gives the protein CASSRDRGDAYEQYF.

This rearrangement joins TRBV20-1 to TRBJ1-1; D is undetermined. This CDR3 comprises 12 residues. Germline-derived CDR1 and CDR2 are DFQATT and SNEGSKA (reference sequence). Trimming shortened V by 2 bases and J by 6 bases, and 10 bases separated the two germline ends. The CDR3 loop reads CSARSPWAEAFF. In DNA, the CDR3 is TGCAGTGCTAGATCCCCATGGGCTGAAGCTTTCTTT.

The chain combines TRBV29-1 with TRBJ1-5, with a possible D match to TRBD1 (5 bases). The V gene lost 4 bases and the J gene lost 4 bases, with 14 bases spanning the gap. Germline-derived CDR1 and CDR2 are SQVTM and ANQGSEA. The CDR3 has 14 amino acids. The CDR3 coding sequence is TGCAGCGTTGCCCAGGGTTCGGGTAATCAGCCCCAGCATTTT. Protein: CSVAQGSGNQPQHF.